This is a list of T cell receptor beta chains from one sample in a study of CD8+CD57+ T cells in acquired aplastic anemia. TCRdb re-analysed the reads in MiXCR, keeping a single row per CDR3 protein. The sample contains around 290,000 distinct CDR3 sequences, approximately 60% of which appear only once. Sequencing used sorted CD4+, CD8+, or CD8+CD57+ T cells (not recorded which) from PBMCs. These receptors were collected from a human donor with aplastic anemia. Both conserved end residues are part of each CDR3. A D gene is named only where the DNA matches it firmly. Clone size, where shown, is once, few, many, or a class for clones that have expanded.

d_gene,len,v_gene,j_gene,abundance,CDR3nt,CDR3aa
TRBD1,13,TRBV10-3,TRBJ1-5,-,TGTGCCATCGCGGGACAGGTGAATCAGCCCCAGCATTTT,CAIAGQVNQPQHF
TRBD2,16,TRBV10-3,TRBJ2-5,many,TGTGCCATCAGTGAGTCACTAGCGGGGGTCCAAGAGACCCAGTACTTC,CAISESLAGVQETQYF
-,20,TRBV5-1,TRBJ2-5,-,TGCGCCAGCAGCTTGGCGGTCTCCTCCCCGGGGGGCTCGTACCAAGAGACCCAGTACTTC,CASSLAVSSPGGSYQETQYF
-,14,TRBV10-2,TRBJ1-5,many,TGCGCCAGCAGTGAGTCTACAGGTAATCAGCCCCAGCATTTT,CASSESTGNQPQHF
TRBD2,14,TRBV2,TRBJ2-2,-,TGTGCCTCTAAGGCGGGGGGCATACGCCGGGAGCTGCTTTTT,CASKAGGIRRELLF
TRBD2,15,TRBV19,TRBJ2-1,many,TGTGCCAGTAGCCTACTAGCGGGAGGTTACAATGAGCAGTTCTTC,CASSLLAGGYNEQFF
-,13,TRBV20-1,TRBJ1-2,few,TGCAGTGCTACCGGGACCTCTAACTATGGCTACACCTTC,CSATGTSNYGYTF
-,14,TRBV6-1,TRBJ1-1,-,TGTGCCAGCAGTTACTTAGAGGGAAGCACTGAAGCTTTCTTT,CASSYLEGSTEAFF
TRBD2,13,TRBV5-4,TRBJ2-3,-,TGTGCCAGCAGGCGGGGGGAAAGGGATACGCAGTATTTT,CASRRGERDTQYF
-,12,TRBV6-5,TRBJ1-5,once,TGTGCCAGCAGTGGGTACAATCAGCCCCGGCATTTT,CASSGYNQPRHF
TRBD1,15,TRBV7-3,TRBJ1-2,-,TGTGCCAGCAGCTTAGGTCGACAGGGACGGCGTGGCTACACCTTC,CASSLGRQGRRGYTF
-,17,TRBV24-1,TRBJ2-7,-,TGTGCCACCAGTGACCCACTGGGTTCGGAAGGAACCTACGAGCAGTACTTC,CATSDPLGSEGTYEQYF
TRBD2,14,TRBV5-6,TRBJ2-7,many,TGTGCCAGCAGCTTCGAAAGCGGGAGTAACGAGCAGTACTTC,CASSFESGSNEQYF
TRBD1,15,TRBV7-9,TRBJ1-2,-,TGTGCCAGCAGCCAATATACAGGGGGAAGTACAAGCTACACCTTC,CASSQYTGGSTSYTF
TRBD1,16,TRBV12-5,TRBJ1-2,many,TGTGCTAGTGGCCTTGCCCCGGGACAGGGTTTTATGGGCTACACCTTC,CASGLAPGQGFMGYTF
-,13,TRBV2,TRBJ1-6,-,TGTGCCAACCGAGCCTCCTATAATTCACCCCTCCACTTT,CANRASYNSPLHF
-,14,TRBV11-2,TRBJ2-5,many,TGTGCCAGCAGCCCCCCGGCAAGCCGAGAGACCCAGTACTTC,CASSPPASRETQYF
-,15,TRBV2,TRBJ1-3,-,TGTGCCAGCAGTGAAGACAGTAACTCTGGAAACACCATATATTTT,CASSEDSNSGNTIYF
-,14,TRBV2,TRBJ2-3,-,TGTGCCAGCAGCGGTCAGCAAAGCACAGATACACGGTATTTT,CASSGQQSTDTRYF
-,18,TRBV15,TRBJ2-6,-,TGTGCCACCAGCAGAGTTGCGGGGACTGTGACAGGGGCCAACGTCCTGACTTTC,CATSRVAGTVTGANVLTF
TRBD1,14,TRBV15,TRBJ1-2,-,TGTGCCACCAGCAGGGACAGGGTGAACTATGGCTACACCTTC,CATSRDRVNYGYTF
-,16,TRBV9,TRBJ1-6,many,TGTGCCAGCAGCGTAGGGGGGAGCCAAGGTGGTTCACCCCTCCACTTT,CASSVGGSQGGSPLHF
-,13,TRBV4-3,TRBJ2-3,few,TGCGCCAGCAGCCCAGGAGGGGTGAATGAGCAGTATTTT,CASSPGGVNEQYF
TRBD1,14,TRBV7-8,TRBJ1-5,-,TGTGCCAGCAGTTCTGGACAGGGTAATCAGCCCCAGCATTTT,CASSSGQGNQPQHF
TRBD1,14,TRBV7-2,TRBJ1-2,-,TGTGCCAGCAGCTTTCGGACAGGAGCCGGTCGATACAACTTC,CASSFRTGAGRYNF
-,13,TRBV10-3,TRBJ2-1,-,TGTGCCATCAGGAGCGACAGGAACAATGAGCAGTTCTTC,CAIRSDRNNEQFF
-,17,TRBV11-3,TRBJ1-6,-,TGTGCCAGCAGCCGACGCCGGGACATTGGTGGAAATTCACCCCTCCACTTT,CASSRRRDIGGNSPLHF
-,13,TRBV5-8,TRBJ2-1,many,TGTGCCAGCAGCGAGGTCCCGGGAAATGAGCAGTTCTTC,CASSEVPGNEQFF
TRBD2,14,TRBV2,TRBJ2-3,many,TGTGCCAGCAGTGTTCGAGCGGGGGCAGATACGCAGTATTTT,CASSVRAGADTQYF